Below, 30 T cell receptor beta chains from the same sample are listed, as sequenced in a study of OX40 agonist ivuxolimab in advanced cancers. The data were produced by immunoSEQ multiplex PCR, yet TCRdb's version contains in-frame clones alone and is incomplete. The data hold 60,000 to 65,000 clones, with approximately 80% observed a single time. The starting material was CD4+ or CD8+ T cells sorted from blood, obtained in a trial of the OX40 agonist ivuxolimab. These receptors originate from an adult with an advanced solid tumor such as melanoma, head and neck, liver or kidney cancer.

This clone showed up just a few times. This sequence joins TRBV7-2 and TRBJ2-2, with 9 bases fitting TRBD2. The germline gives CDR1 SGHTA, CDR2 FQGNSA. Trimming took 3 bases from V and 6 from J; bases not matched to a gene: 8. The CDR3 spans 16 residues. CDR3 in amino acids: CASSLRASGAPGELFF. The CDR3 DNA reads TGTGCCAGCAGCTTGAGGGCTAGCGGGGCCCCCGGGGAGCTGTTTTTT.

V usage is TRBV5-1 and J usage is TRBJ1-4, with D perhaps TRBD1 (5 bases). The CDR3 is 16 residues long. V dropped 2 bases and J dropped 4 bases, with 15 bases sitting between them. Germline values: CDR1 SGHRS, CDR2 YFSETQ. The CDR3 DNA reads as TGCGCCAGCAGCTTCTCAGGCCAGGGTGGTAATGAAAAACTGTTTTTT. Translated: CASSFSGQGGNEKLFF.

The rearrangement joins TRBV27 to TRBJ1-1; D remains ambiguous. The germline V gene encodes CDR1 MNHEY and CDR2 SMNVEV (reference sequence). Trimming took 10 bases from V and 2 from J, leaving 20 bases between them. The CDR3 is made up of 15 amino acids. This CDR3 reads CATRGGGSGNTEAFF. CDR3 nucleotides: TGTGCCACACGAGGAGGAGGGAGCGGAAACACTGAAGCTTTCTTT.

This clone was recorded once. The rearrangement links TRBV6-5 to TRBJ1-1; unclear D gene. V dropped 5 bases and J dropped 6 bases, with 13 bases sitting between them. Germline loops: CDR1 MNHEY, CDR2 SVGAGI. The CDR3 is 13 amino acids. The CDR3 DNA is TGTGCCAGCAGTGAAGGGTTTCGGGCTGAAGCTTTCTTT. Amino acids: CASSEGFRAEAFF.

The chain employs TRBV9 and TRBJ1-1; 11 bases map to TRBD1. The CDR3 loop spans 18 amino acids. J lost 2 bases, V lost 1 base, and 10 bases had no gene match. Germline values: CDR1 SGDLS, CDR2 YYNGEE. This CDR3 is CASSVIEDRGPANTEAFF. The DNA of the CDR3 is TGTGCCAGCAGCGTAATAGAGGACAGGGGGCCCGCTAACACTGAAGCTTTCTTT.

This clone was observed a handful of times. V and J are TRBV27 and TRBJ2-3; TRBD2 might be the D (5 bases). The CDR3 is 16 residues long. The germline CDR1 and CDR2 sequences are MNHEY and SMNVEV (reference sequence). Trimming stripped 0 bases from V and 0 bases from J, with 10 bases between. In DNA form, the CDR3 reads TGTGCCAGCAGTTTATCGATACGGGGTAGCACAGATACGCAGTATTTT. Translation gives CASSLSIRGSTDTQYF.

The chain has TRBV7-8 and TRBJ2-7; a possible D gene is TRBD1 (6 bases). From germline, CDR1 is SGHVS and CDR2 FQNEAQ. Trimming stripped 1 base from V and 2 bases from J, with 15 bases between. This CDR3 has 16 amino acids. For the CDR3, the DNA is TGTGCCAGCAGCTTAGGAACCGGGACACCGGCCTACGAGCAGTACTTC. Encoded protein: CASSLGTGTPAYEQYF.

J is TRBJ2-7 and V is TRBV6-1; possible D gene TRBD2, 5 bases. CDR3 length equals 13 residues. The V end lost 5 bases, the J end lost 2 bases, and 10 bases lay between the germline ends. Germline V gene lookup returns CDR1 MNHNS and CDR2 SASEGT. The CDR3 protein is CASSFGNPYEQYF. CDR3 in DNA: TGTGCCAGCAGTTTCGGGAACCCCTACGAGCAGTACTTC.

The rearrangement uses TRBV6-6 and TRBJ2-5, with D tentatively TRBD2 (6 bases). The CDR3 length is 16 residues. Germline CDR1 MNHNY, CDR2 SVGAGI (reference sequence). The V and J ends lost 2 bases and 1 base respectively, with 14 bases between them. This CDR3 reads CASSYQGGRPQETQYF. In DNA, the CDR3 is TGTGCCAGCAGTTACCAGGGAGGAAGGCCCCAAGAGACCCAGTACTTC.

This chain links TRBV6-1 with TRBJ2-1; TRBD2 matches 10 bases. This CDR3 contains 15 residues. V trimming: 8 bases; J trimming: 7 bases; junction bases outside the gene matches: 11. CDR1 and CDR2 (germline): MNHNS, SASEGT. This chain's CDR3 is CASGLTGLAENEQFF. Written as DNA, the CDR3 is TGTGCCAGCGGGTTGACAGGACTAGCGGAAAATGAGCAGTTCTTC.

This clone was counted a single time. CDR3 protein: CASSLGGLNYGYTF. CDR3 in DNA: TGTGCCAGCAGCTTAGGAGGGCTAAACTATGGCTACACCTTC. The rearrangement links TRBV5-4 to TRBJ1-2; D ambiguous. The CDR3 has 14 residues. V was cut by 2 bases and J by 2 bases, with 10 bases left in between. Germline loops: CDR1 SGHNT, CDR2 YYREEE (reference sequence).

The V call is TRBV11-2, the J call TRBJ2-5; D ambiguous. CDR3 length: 12 residues. From germline, CDR1 is SGHAT and CDR2 FQNNGV. The germline V and J ends were trimmed by 3 bases and 1 base, with 3 bases remaining between them. DNA of the CDR3: TGTGCCAGCAGCTTCGCCCAAGAGACCCAGTACTTC. Protein sequence: CASSFAQETQYF. Full variable domain (remainder filled in from reference TRBV11-2 and TRBJ2-5): EAGVAQSPRYKIIEKRQSVAFWCNPISGHATLYWYQQILGQGPKLLIQFQNNGVVDDSQLPKDRFSAERLKGVDSTLKIQPAKLEDSAVYLCASSFAQETQYFGPGTRLLVL.

The gene calls are TRBV15 and TRBJ2-4, with 7 bases matching TRBD1. Germline assignment: CDR1 LNHNV and CDR2 YYDKDF (reference sequence). The CDR3 is made up of 16 amino acids. Trimming removed 1 base from V and 3 bases from J; junction bases left unmatched: 6. CDR3 sequence (DNA): TGTGCCACCAGCAGAGGACAGGGCCTTGACAAAAACATTCAGTACTTC. As protein: CATSRGQGLDKNIQYF.

The rearrangement links TRBV23-1 to TRBJ2-1; TRBD2 agrees at 9 bases. TRBV23-1 has ORF status, its function being uncertain. Trimming removed 0 bases from V and 9 bases from J; junction bases left unmatched: 6. The CDR3 contains 15 residues. The CDR3 loop reads CASSQSCGRGAEQFF. Here the CDR3 DNA reads TGCGCCAGCAGTCAATCGTGCGGGAGGGGCGCTGAGCAGTTCTTC.

The V gene is TRBV10-1, the J gene TRBJ2-1, with D tentatively TRBD2 (6 bases). Trimming cost V 8 bases and J 6 bases, with 11 bases left between them. Germline V CDR1 and CDR2: WNHNN, SYGVQD (reference sequence). The CDR3 consists of 12 residues. The CDR3: CASAGIGNEQFF. The CDR3 DNA reads as TGCGCCAGCGCGGGAATTGGCAATGAGCAGTTCTTC.

The rearrangement links TRBV6-6 to TRBJ2-7, with a possible D match to TRBD1 (7 bases). Per germline, CDR1 MNHNY and CDR2 SVGAGI (reference sequence). The CDR3 sequence is 12 residues long. The V end was cut by 7 bases, the J end by 3 bases, with 10 bases between. The CDR3 sequence is CASTQGGYEQYF. CDR3 DNA: TGTGCCAGCACCCAGGGGGGCTACGAGCAGTACTTC.

This chain uses TRBV5-1 with TRBJ2-5, with unresolved D. Germline-derived CDR1 and CDR2 are SGHRS and YFSETQ. The V end lost 2 bases, the J end lost 0 bases, and 5 bases lay between the germline ends. The CDR3 runs to 13 residues. The DNA of the CDR3 is TGCGCCAGCAGCTTTGGGTACCAAGAGACCCAGTACTTC. Translating it yields CASSFGYQETQYF.

The V gene is TRBV10-3, the J gene TRBJ2-7; 9 bases match TRBD1. The trim removed 4 bases at V and 2 bases at J, leaving 15 bases unmatched. CDR1 and CDR2 from the germline V gene are ENHRY and SYGVKD. CDR3 length: 18 residues. The DNA for the CDR3 is TGTGCCATCAGTGGGGGGGTTAGAGGACAGGGGATAACCTACGAGCAGTACTTC. As protein: CAISGGVRGQGITYEQYF.

This chain links TRBV5-4 with TRBJ2-5; 9 bases agree with TRBD1. The CDR3 contains 16 residues. V was pared by 2 bases and J by 5 bases, with 10 bases of the junction left unmatched. The germline CDR1 and CDR2 sequences are SGHNT and YYREEE (reference sequence). As DNA, the CDR3 is TGTGCCAGCAGCTTTTCCCAGACAGGGGGTATTGAGACCCAGTACTTC. It yields the protein CASSFSQTGGIETQYF.

This clone was recorded a few times. The chain employs TRBV19 and TRBJ1-6; D is unresolved. Germline V gene data show CDR1 as LNHDA and CDR2 as SQIVND (reference sequence). V shed 6 bases and J shed 4 bases, with 10 bases lying between them. The CDR3 is made up of 14 amino acids. The CDR3 loop is CASRSDGYNSPLHF. The CDR3 nucleotides read TGTGCCAGTAGATCAGACGGGTATAATTCACCCCTCCACTTT.

The V and J genes are TRBV5-4 and TRBJ1-3, with D possibly TRBD1 on 6 matching bases. Germline CDR1 and CDR2: SGHNT and YYREEE (reference sequence). This CDR3 is 15 amino acids long. V was trimmed by 2 bases and J by 0 bases, leaving 9 bases between them. CDR3: CASSLGGSSGNTIYF. As DNA, the CDR3 is TGTGCCAGCAGCTTAGGGGGGAGCTCTGGAAACACCATATATTTT. Filled out from reference TRBV5-4 and TRBJ1-3, the complete variable domain reads ETGVTQSPTHLIKTRGQQVTLRCSSQSGHNTVSWYQQALGQGPQFIFQYYREEENGRGNFPPRFSGLQFPNYSSELNVNALELDDSALYLCASSLGGSSGNTIYFGEGSWLTVV.

This rearrangement joins TRBV7-3 to TRBJ2-7; perhaps D is TRBD1 or TRBD2 (6 bases each). Trimming cost V 5 bases and J 5 bases, with 16 bases left between them. The germline CDR1 and CDR2 sequences are SGHTA and FQGTGA. CDR3 length equals 14 residues. This CDR3 is CASSPGGRDDEQYF. The CDR3, as DNA: TGTGCCAGCAGCCCCGGGGGCCGGGACGACGAGCAGTACTTC.

A single count supports this clone. This chain links TRBV19 with TRBJ2-5; 7 nucleotides align to TRBD1. The germline gives CDR1 LNHDA, CDR2 SQIVND (reference sequence). This CDR3 is 15 amino acids long. With V trimmed by 4 bases and J by 5 bases, 10 bases remained unmatched. DNA of the CDR3: TGTGCCAGTAGTAGCCCAGGGGGTTTCGGGGAGACCCAGTACTTC. This encodes CASSSPGGFGETQYF.

CDR3 amino acids: CASSSGQGGVDEQFF. CDR3 nucleotide sequence: TGTGCCAGTAGCTCGGGACAGGGGGGGGTGGATGAGCAGTTCTTC. The V gene is TRBV19, the J gene TRBJ2-1, with 11 bases matching TRBD1. This CDR3 is built from 15 residues. Germline CDR1 and CDR2: LNHDA and SQIVND (reference sequence). V gave up 6 bases and J gave up 8 bases; unmatched junction bases: 9.

This clone was counted only a few times. V usage is TRBV18 and J usage is TRBJ1-1, with D unclear. V lost 6 bases and J lost 4, with 18 bases in between. CDR3 length equals 15 residues. CDR1 KGHSH and CDR2 LQKENI come from the germline V gene. In nucleotides, the CDR3 is TGTGCCAGCTCCTACACCGTAGAGGGCGGCACTGAAGCTTTCTTT. It is translated as CASSYTVEGGTEAFF.

This clone was detected once. This chain joins TRBV2 and TRBJ2-2; D assignment may be TRBD1 or TRBD2 (5 bases each). Germline V gene sequence: CDR1 SNHLY, CDR2 FYNNEI. Trimming stripped 9 bases from V and 4 bases from J, with 12 bases between. The CDR3 consists of 13 residues. The CDR3 sequence is CARSLGGTGELFF. The CDR3 DNA sequence: TGTGCCAGGAGTCTTGGGGGCACCGGGGAGCTGTTTTTT.

The chain couples TRBV5-1 to TRBJ2-3; TRBD2 matches 9 bases. Germline V gene lookup returns CDR1 SGHRS and CDR2 YFSETQ. V shed 1 base and J 4 bases; nucleotides not matched to a gene: 7. The CDR3 loop spans 16 amino acids. The CDR3 DNA is TGCGCCAGCAGCTTGTGGGCTAGCGGGGCGCCAGATACGCAGTATTTT. Its protein is CASSLWASGAPDTQYF.

V usage is TRBV18 and J usage is TRBJ2-7; 7 nucleotides line up with TRBD1. With 9 bases clipped from V and 1 base from J, the junction kept 3 bases outside the gene matches. The CDR3 runs to 12 residues. Germline V lookup: CDR1 KGHSH, CDR2 LQKENI. CDR3 residues: CASGGQSYEQYF. CDR3 coding DNA: TGTGCCAGTGGGGGACAGTCCTACGAGCAGTACTTC. The variable domain in full, with the rest retrieved from reference TRBV18 and TRBJ2-7, is NAGVMQNPRHLVRRRGQEARLRCSPMKGHSHVYWYRQLPEEGLKFMVYLQKENIIDESGMPKERFSAEFPKEGPSILRIQQVVRGDSAAYFCASGGQSYEQYFGPGTRLTVT.

The CDR3 coding sequence is TGTGCCAGTAGTACAGGGACGAGCACTGAAGCTTTCTTT. Its protein is CASSTGTSTEAFF. This chain links TRBV19 with TRBJ1-1, with TRBD1 as a possible D gene (5 bases). The germline V gene has CDR1 LNHDA and CDR2 SQIVND (reference sequence). The germline V and J ends were trimmed by 4 bases and 4 bases, with 10 bases remaining between them. CDR3 size: 13 residues.

The rearrangement uses TRBV6-6 and TRBJ1-3, with D unresolved. The CDR3 sequence is 11 residues long. The germline gives CDR1 MNHNY, CDR2 SVGAGI (reference sequence). V shed 8 bases and J shed 2 bases, with 4 bases lying between them. The CDR3, as DNA: TGTGCCAGCTTCACTGGAAACACCATATATTTT. It yields the protein CASFTGNTIYF.